This T cell receptor (beta chain) was sequenced for a study of blood T cell repertoires in COVID-19. Study details: The United States, Italy and Spain supplied acute and convalescent COVID-19 samples. T cells, B-cell-depleted T cells, or PBMCs provided the cDNA or gDNA that served as material.

CDR3 length: 15 amino acids. CDR1 is SGDLS, CDR2 YYNGEE, per germline. V trimming: 5 bases; J trimming: 2 bases; junction bases outside the gene matches: 8. Repertoires were generated with immunoSEQ multiplex PCR, while TCRdb's copy carries only in-frame clones and drops some. The table shows 200,000 to 300,000 clones, with around 84% occurring only once. Sample: peripheral blood. This chain uses TRBV9 with TRBJ2-7, with TRBD1 matching over 9 bases. This receptor was identified in a man aged 55-75 years with acute or convalescent COVID-19. The chain's CDR3 is CASRPGQGDPYEQYF. CDR3 coding DNA: TGTGCCAGCAGACCGGGACAGGGAGACCCCTACGAGCAGTACTTC.